Listed here are 31 T cell receptor beta chains from one sample, sequenced in a study of control samples from healthy donors and cancer patients. TCRdb's table, derived via immunoSEQ multiplex PCR, lists solely in-frame clones and lacks some. The sample consists of over 40,000 clones, 85% to 90% of them appearing once. The specimen sequenced was PBMCs. These receptor sequences come from a man aged 45-65 years with head and neck cancer.

This chain joins TRBV11-2 and TRBJ2-4; 10 bases fit TRBD2. The CDR3 covers 18 residues. J was trimmed by 0 bases and V by 4 bases; bases with no gene match: 9. Germline CDR1 and CDR2: SGHAT and FQNNGV. In nucleotides, the CDR3 is TGTGCCAGCAGCTCTTCTCCGGGACTAGCGCTAGCCAAAAACATTCAGTACTTC. Amino acids: CASSSSPGLALAKNIQYF.

This chain uses TRBV7-6 with TRBJ2-7, with D possibly matching TRBD1 (6 bases). Trimming shortened V by 5 bases and J by 3 bases, and 17 bases separated the two germline ends. Germline loops: CDR1 SGHVS, CDR2 FNYEAQ. The CDR3 sequence is 15 residues long. In DNA form, the CDR3 reads TGTGCCAGCAGCCCGTTCCGGGACACCCTCTACGAGCAGTACTTC. Protein product: CASSPFRDTLYEQYF.

The V gene is TRBV19, the J gene TRBJ1-1; D is unresolved. The ends were cut back, 5 bases at V and 4 bases at J, with 17 bases in the middle. CDR1 and CDR2 from the germline V gene are LNHDA and SQIVND (reference sequence). The CDR3 is 15 residues long. The CDR3 sequence is CASSFRGRSVTEAFF. In DNA form, the CDR3 reads TGTGCCAGTAGTTTCCGGGGTCGGTCAGTCACTGAAGCTTTCTTT.

The chain carries TRBV28 and TRBJ1-2, with unresolved D. This CDR3 contains 13 residues. Trimming removed 1 base at V and 7 bases at J, with 10 bases between. The germline V gene encodes CDR1 MDHEN and CDR2 SYDVKM. CDR3 nucleotide sequence: TGTGCCAGCAGTTTATCCGGGAGGTCTGGCTACACCTTC. Translation: CASSLSGRSGYTF.

This rearrangement joins TRBV10-2 to TRBJ1-1, with D perhaps TRBD1 (5 bases). The CDR3 has 11 amino acids. Germline V gene data show CDR1 as WSHSY and CDR2 as SAAADI. Trimming pared 6 bases from V and 8 bases from J, leaving 10 bases between. CDR3 region: CASSAGTEAFF. The CDR3 DNA follows: TGCGCCAGCAGCGCCGGGACCGAAGCTTTCTTT.

The chain carries TRBV7-8 and TRBJ2-7; D may be TRBD1 or TRBD2 (5 bases each). Germline CDR1 SGHVS, CDR2 FQNEAQ. The CDR3 consists of 14 residues. Trimming removed 1 base at V and 5 bases at J, with 12 bases between. CDR3 DNA: TGTGCCAGCAGCTTAGGACTGAGGGGCGACGAGCAGTACTTC. This translates into CASSLGLRGDEQYF.

This clone appeared a single time. J is TRBJ1-4 and V is TRBV28; 8 positions match TRBD1. Germline loops: CDR1 MDHEN, CDR2 SYDVKM. Trimming cost V 4 bases and J 8 bases; bases outside gene matches: 3. This CDR3 is 13 amino acids long. The CDR3 is CASSSRGREKLFF. For the CDR3, the DNA is TGTGCCAGCAGTTCCAGGGGGCGAGAAAAACTGTTTTTT.

This sequence joins TRBV7-3 and TRBJ2-1; TRBD2 agrees at 7 bases. Germline CDR1 reads SGHTA; CDR2 reads FQGTGA. The ends lost 0 bases at V and 9 bases at J; junction bases unmatched: 2. The length of the CDR3 is 13 residues. CDR3 sequence (DNA): TGTGCCAGCAGCTTAACAGGCGGGAGTGAGCAGTTCTTC. Translating gives CASSLTGGSEQFF.

The chain has TRBV6-1 and TRBJ2-3, with D unresolved. The V end lost 3 bases, the J end lost 2 bases, and 12 bases lay between the germline ends. The CDR3 is 15 residues long. Germline CDR1 MNHNS, CDR2 SASEGT. The CDR3 region is CASSDRAKTTDTQYF. CDR3 DNA: TGTGCCAGCAGTGACCGAGCGAAAACCACAGATACGCAGTATTTT.

The chain uses TRBV5-1 and TRBJ2-5, with TRBD1 matching 7 bases. Germline V gene data show CDR1 as SGHRS and CDR2 as YFSETQ. The junction had 3 bases not matched to a gene; V was cut back by 0 bases and J by 1 base. The CDR3 is 15 amino acids. The CDR3 coding sequence is TGCGCCAGCAGCTTGGATGGGACAGTCCAAGAGACCCAGTACTTC. It translates to CASSLDGTVQETQYF.

The gene calls are TRBV4-1 and TRBJ1-1; 7 bases fit TRBD1. The germline V gene encodes CDR1 MGHRA and CDR2 YSYEKL. CDR3 length: 17 residues. V lost 0 bases, J lost 0 bases, and 7 bases stayed unmatched. The CDR3 here is CASSQDRQGVMNTEAFF. The DNA for the CDR3 is TGCGCCAGCAGCCAAGATCGGCAGGGGGTCATGAACACTGAAGCTTTCTTT.

This clone was found a few times. V is TRBV28 and J is TRBJ2-4, with D possibly being TRBD2 (5 bases). From germline, CDR1 is MDHEN and CDR2 SYDVKM. CDR3 length: 16 residues. Trimming removed 6 bases at V and 2 bases at J, with 17 bases between. This chain's CDR3 is CASSPWWERTKNIQYF. The CDR3 DNA follows: TGTGCCAGCAGCCCTTGGTGGGAGAGGACCAAAAACATTCAGTACTTC. The complete variable domain, with remaining parts taken from reference TRBV28 and TRBJ2-4, reads DVKVTQSSRYLVKRTGEKVFLECVQDMDHENMFWYRQDPGLGLRLIYFSYDVKMKEKGDIPEGYSVSREKKERFSLILESASTNQTSMYLCASSPWWERTKNIQYFGAGTRLSVL.

The chain couples TRBV6-5 to TRBJ2-3, with 8 bases identical to TRBD1. CDR3 length: 15 residues. Germline loops: CDR1 MNHEY, CDR2 SVGAGI. The junction had 10 bases not matched to a gene; V was cut back by 6 bases and J by 5 bases. CDR3 nucleotides: TGTGCCAGCAGCGGGACAGGCGATGTAGGAGATACGCAGTATTTT. Translated: CASSGTGDVGDTQYF.

The J gene is TRBJ2-5, the V gene TRBV5-4; 7 bases map to TRBD1. The tail of the sequence fits TRBJ2-7 better, so the J call may be wrong. This CDR3 is built from 14 residues. Germline V gives CDR1 SGHNT, CDR2 YYREEE (reference sequence). CDR3 nucleotides: TGTGCCAGCAGCCGAGGGGACAGCTCCTACGAGCAGTACTTC. Protein sequence: CASSRGDSSYEQYF.

The V call is TRBV19, the J call TRBJ1-1, with D possibly matching TRBD1 (5 bases). The CDR3 spans 15 residues. Germline V gene data show CDR1 as LNHDA and CDR2 as SQIVND (reference sequence). Deletions cut 4 bases from V and 3 bases from J, with 15 bases between. This CDR3 is CASSTRALGDTEAFF. CDR3 DNA sequence: TGTGCCAGTAGTACCCGGGCCCTGGGGGACACTGAAGCTTTCTTT.

This sequence joins TRBV6-5 and TRBJ2-2, with D tentatively TRBD1 (8 bases). Germline lookup yields CDR1 MNHEY and CDR2 SVGAGI. V dropped 4 bases and J dropped 6 bases, with 12 bases sitting between them. CDR3 length: 14 amino acids. CDR3 DNA sequence: TGTGCCAGCAGTTTACAGGGGGGGGCCGGGGAGCTGTTTTTT. Translation: CASSLQGGAGELFF.

This chain links TRBV18 with TRBJ2-2, with 8 bases matching TRBD2. J gave up 7 bases and V 0 bases, and 7 bases lay outside the gene matches. The CDR3 totals 16 residues. Per germline, CDR1 KGHSH and CDR2 LQKENI. CDR3 sequence reads: CASSPPSGSDGGELFF. Written as DNA, the CDR3 is TGTGCCAGCTCACCACCGAGCGGGAGTGATGGCGGGGAGCTGTTTTTT.

This chain links TRBV10-3 with TRBJ2-6; 7 nucleotides line up with TRBD1. Trimming took 3 bases from V and 1 from J; bases not matched to a gene: 3. This CDR3 spans 16 amino acids. Germline CDR1 and CDR2: ENHRY and SYGVKD. The CDR3 DNA is TGTGCCATCAGTGAAGGCAGGGGGTCTGGGGCCAACGTCCTGACTTTC. This codes for CAISEGRGSGANVLTF.

The chain is built from TRBV27 and TRBJ2-1; 10 nucleotides line up with TRBD2. This CDR3 has 15 residues. The germline V gene encodes CDR1 MNHEY and CDR2 SMNVEV (reference sequence). With V trimmed by 6 bases and J by 4 bases, 6 bases remained unmatched. The CDR3 sequence is CASRPLAGEYNEQFF. DNA for the CDR3: TGTGCCAGCAGACCGCTAGCGGGAGAGTACAATGAGCAGTTCTTC.

The J gene is TRBJ2-1, the V gene TRBV7-6; D perhaps matches TRBD2 (7 bases). This CDR3 has 16 residues. Germline CDR1 is SGHVS and CDR2 is FNYEAQ. With 5 bases removed from V and 5 bases from J, the gap between germline ends came to 19 bases. CDR3 in amino acids: CASSLFSGGMDNEQFF. The CDR3 DNA reads TGTGCCAGCAGCCTATTTTCGGGGGGCATGGACAATGAGCAGTTCTTC.

The gene calls are TRBV7-2 and TRBJ2-7, with a possible D match to TRBD2 (6 bases). The V and J ends lost 6 bases and 3 bases respectively, with 12 bases between them. There are 13 residues in the CDR3. The germline V gene has CDR1 SGHTA and CDR2 FQGNSA. The CDR3 coding sequence is TGTGCCAGCAGTTCGACTAGATACTACGAGCAGTACTTC. Protein sequence: CASSSTRYYEQYF.

This clone was seen only a few times. V is TRBV4-3 and J is TRBJ1-6; possibly TRBD1 for D (5 bases). The CDR3 is 17 residues long. The V end lost 2 bases, the J end lost 9 bases, and 20 bases lay between the germline ends. Germline CDR1 is LGHNA and CDR2 is YSLEER. CDR3 DNA sequence: TGCGCCAGCAGCCAAAAAGAGTCGGGGCCTTTAGGTTCACCCCTCCACTTT. Translation: CASSQKESGPLGSPLHF.

The chain employs TRBV29-1 and TRBJ2-7, with D possibly matching TRBD2 (5 bases). Germline CDR1 reads SQVTM; CDR2 reads ANQGSEA. With 0 bases removed from V and 2 bases from J, the gap between germline ends came to 20 bases. This CDR3 comprises 17 residues. The chain's CDR3 is CSVEDSLSGGPTYEQYF. CDR3 bases: TGCAGCGTTGAAGATTCCCTCTCAGGAGGACCGACCTACGAGCAGTACTTC.

In this sample, this clone turned up once. The rearrangement joins TRBV9 to TRBJ2-5, with D tentatively TRBD1 or TRBD2 (5 bases each). CDR1 is SGDLS, CDR2 YYNGEE, per germline. V dropped 4 bases and J dropped 3 bases, with 10 bases sitting between them. The CDR3 is made up of 13 amino acids. The CDR3 DNA reads as TGTGCCAGCAGCCTCGGGACGGAAGAGACCCAGTACTTC. It codes for CASSLGTEETQYF.

The gene calls are TRBV6-5 and TRBJ2-7; 7 bases are a match to TRBD1. This CDR3 has 14 amino acids. Unmatched junction bases numbered 5, after V lost 6 bases and J lost 0 bases. Germline loops: CDR1 MNHEY, CDR2 SVGAGI. The CDR3 here is CASRRQGYSYEQYF. The CDR3 DNA reads TGTGCCAGCAGAAGACAGGGCTACTCCTACGAGCAGTACTTC.

The V gene is TRBV24-1, the J gene TRBJ2-1; 9 bases agree with TRBD2. This CDR3 comprises 16 residues. Unmatched junction bases numbered 8, after V lost 1 base and J lost 8 bases. Germline-derived CDR1 and CDR2 are KGHDR and SFDVKD. CDR3 coding DNA: TGTGCCACCAGTGATTTTGGGCGGGGGGGCTCCGATGAGCAGTTCTTC. It specifies CATSDFGRGGSDEQFF.

The V call is TRBV10-2, the J call TRBJ2-5; 7 bases align to TRBD1. With V trimmed by 0 bases and J by 3 bases, 7 bases remained unmatched. CDR1 WSHSY and CDR2 SAAADI come from the germline V gene. The CDR3 is 16 residues long. The CDR3 DNA is TGCGCCAGCAGTGAGTCTGGCAGACAGGGAGAAGAGACCCAGTACTTC. It codes for CASSESGRQGEETQYF.

The chain combines TRBV28 with TRBJ2-5; possibly TRBD1 or TRBD2 for D (5 bases each). V lost 3 bases to trimming and J lost 7 bases, with 15 bases between them. CDR1 MDHEN and CDR2 SYDVKM come from the germline V gene. CDR3 length equals 14 residues. The CDR3 is CASSFGGQGLTQYF. The CDR3 DNA sequence: TGTGCCAGCAGTTTCGGCGGGCAGGGCTTGACCCAGTACTTC. The variable domain in full, completed from reference TRBV28 and TRBJ2-5, reads DVKVTQSSRYLVKRTGEKVFLECVQDMDHENMFWYRQDPGLGLRLIYFSYDVKMKEKGDIPEGYSVSREKKERFSLILESASTNQTSMYLCASSFGGQGLTQYFGPGTRLLVL.

V gene TRBV6-5 combines with J gene TRBJ2-7; D is uncertain. This CDR3 spans 13 amino acids. The V and J ends lost 7 bases and 5 bases respectively, with 15 bases between them. Germline V gene data show CDR1 as MNHEY and CDR2 as SVGAGI. The CDR3 DNA reads TGTGCCAGCACCGACTCCGGCGTACACGAGCAGTACTTC. It translates to CASTDSGVHEQYF.

V gene TRBV7-2 combines with J gene TRBJ2-5; D gene unclear. In germline, CDR1 is SGHTA, CDR2 FQGNSA. The CDR3 has 14 residues. Trimming pared 5 bases from V and 2 bases from J, leaving 12 bases between. The CDR3 here is CASSAPQVQETQYF. CDR3 nucleotide sequence: TGTGCCAGCAGCGCCCCCCAGGTACAAGAGACCCAGTACTTC.

J is TRBJ2-2 and V is TRBV28; the D gene is possibly TRBD2 (5 bases). Trimming cost V 7 bases and J 3 bases, with 12 bases left between them. This CDR3 region has 14 residues. Germline CDR1 reads MDHEN; CDR2 reads SYDVKM. The CDR3 nucleotides read TGTGCCAGCACTCCCCCCGGGGACACCGGGGAGCTGTTTTTT. Amino acids: CASTPPGDTGELFF.